This TCR beta chain was sequenced during a study of cytotoxic CD8 clonotypes in ibrutinib-treated CLL (dated by TCRdb to the early 2020s). In terms of the full investigation: The cohort included about 15 treatment-naive and about a dozen relapsed/refractory patients; roughly 17 were IGHV unmutated. Response samples were obtained after a median of approximately eleven months of treatment, with a range of about 6 to 36 months. On average, each sample had some 250,000 productive templates and 94,082 productive rearrangements. Patients were still on ibrutinib when every remission and progressive disease sample was collected. Cryopreserved peripheral blood mononuclear cells were collected before treatment, at response, and at either disease progression or sustained remission. Of the roughly 90 people in the trial, 25 to 30 had longitudinal samples available. Partial responses were observed in around 25 patients and complete responses in 2; after a median follow-up of around 68 months, remission was maintained in 14 patients and progression was observed in roughly twelve. Points the paper makes about the study in general: At ibrutinib response clonality went up, during sustained remission it held steady, and at progression it dropped back toward baseline. Baseline clonality exceeded that of age-matched healthy donors and correlated strongly with circulating CD8+ T-cell counts. Lymph node repertoires were not examined, and the timing of sampling was not matched between patients in sustained remission and those whose disease progressed. Public clonotypes were rare and either contracted or stayed stable during treatment, and the rise in clonality at ibrutinib response reflected the expansion of private clonotypes.

Approximately 2 micrograms of genomic DNA were extracted from cryopreserved PBMCs for TCR beta library preparation. Longitudinal blood samples from CLL patients on ibrutinib monotherapy underwent high-throughput TCR beta sequencing. The patients took part in an open-label, single-center phase 2 trial of ibrutinib monotherapy. Worth noting for this clone: The clone's antigen remains unknown. Per-base quality was not reported, and no clone a single base away is much larger than it. The sample contains more than one DNA sequence encoding this CDR3.

The goal of deep resolution MiSeq sequencing was a depth between 1 in 1 million and 1 in 200,000 T cells, and coverage averaged 10x per clonotype. The immunoSEQ hsTCRB Kit was used to generate TCR beta libraries. Regarding the original processing steps: ImmunoSEQ Data Assistant and ImmunoSEQ Analyzer were used for data analysis, and V, D and J genes were assigned according to IMGT definitions. Clonality, which ranges from 0 to 1, was calculated by subtracting the normalized Shannon entropy of productive rearrangement frequencies from one. Public clonotype analysis was restricted to overrepresented clonotypes comprising at least 0.05% of each patient's repertoire. Approximately 13 age-matched healthy donor repertoires from immuneACCESS served as clonality controls. Imported from immuneACCESS, the table was reduced by TCRdb to in-frame sequences with V and J called. These copies leave out some clones; in studies compared against another copy, an unresolved V gene accounts for under half, and the cause of the remainder is not known. Clonal size and the V and J genes are those of that table, whereas D and trimming came from the DNA. This sample is represented by fewer than 400,000 clones; 67% of them were singletons. Together, the top ten hold roughly 6% of the sample.

This TCR was sampled from a human donor with chronic lymphocytic leukemia. The sequencing used PBMCs, collected after 36 months of ibrutinib treatment.

The sequence in DNA is TGTGCCAGCAGCTTAGGATCCTACGAGCAGTACTTC. The resulting protein is CASSLGSYEQYF. The rearranged segments are TRBV11-2 and TRBJ2-7; no confident D gene assignment can be made. Cut back by 1 base and 1 base, the V and J ends lie 2 bases apart. The germline V gene gives CDR1 as SGHAT and CDR2 as FQNNGV. The CDR3 has 12 amino acids, counting the end cysteine and phenylalanine. Left in the record is the CDR3 DNA by itself, 36 bases read in frame from the first base.